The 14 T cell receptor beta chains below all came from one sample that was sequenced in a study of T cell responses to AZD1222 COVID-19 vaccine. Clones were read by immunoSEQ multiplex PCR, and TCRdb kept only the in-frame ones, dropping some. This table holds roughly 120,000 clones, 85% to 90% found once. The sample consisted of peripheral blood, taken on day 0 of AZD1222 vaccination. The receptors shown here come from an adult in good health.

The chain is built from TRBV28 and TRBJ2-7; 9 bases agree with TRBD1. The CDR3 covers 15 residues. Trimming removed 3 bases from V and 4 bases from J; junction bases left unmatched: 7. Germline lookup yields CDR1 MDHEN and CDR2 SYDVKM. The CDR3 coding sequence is TGTGCCAGCAGTTTGTCGGACAGGGGTTTTTACGAGCAGTACTTC. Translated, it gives CASSLSDRGFYEQYF.

As DNA, the CDR3 is TGTGCCAGCAGCGGGAGCAGGAATACCATCGCGGGGAATTCACCCCTCCACTTT. Encoded protein: CASSGSRNTIAGNSPLHF. This chain links TRBV7-2 with TRBJ1-6, with D unresolved. The germline V gene has CDR1 SGHTA and CDR2 FQGNSA. The CDR3 consists of 18 residues. Trimming removed 5 bases at V and 7 bases at J, with 24 bases between. The entire variable domain, with the rest obtained from reference TRBV7-2 and TRBJ1-6, is as follows: GAGVSQSPSNKVTEKGKDVELRCDPISGHTALYWYRQSLGQGLEFLIYFQGNSAPDKSGLPSDRFSAERTGGSVSTLTIQRTQQEDSAVYLCASSGSRNTIAGNSPLHFGNGTRLTVT.

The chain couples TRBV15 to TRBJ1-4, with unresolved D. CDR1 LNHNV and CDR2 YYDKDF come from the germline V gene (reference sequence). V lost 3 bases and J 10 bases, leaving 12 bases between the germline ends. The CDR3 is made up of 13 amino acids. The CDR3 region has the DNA TGTGCCACCAGCAGCTTCCCTCTAGCAAAACTGTTTTTT. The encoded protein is CATSSFPLAKLFF. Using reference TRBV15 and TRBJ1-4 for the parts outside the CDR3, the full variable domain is DAMVIQNPRYQVTQFGKPVTLSCSQTLNHNVMYWYQQKSSQAPKLLFHYYDKDFNNEADTPDNFQSRRPNTSFCFLDIRSPGLGDTAMYLCATSSFPLAKLFFGSGTQLSVL.

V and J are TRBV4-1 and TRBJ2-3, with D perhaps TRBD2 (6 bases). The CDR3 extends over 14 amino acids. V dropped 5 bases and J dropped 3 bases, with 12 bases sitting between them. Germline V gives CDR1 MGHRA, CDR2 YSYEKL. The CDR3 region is CASSWDSTTDTQYF. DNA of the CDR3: TGCGCCAGCAGCTGGGACTCCACGACAGATACGCAGTATTTT.

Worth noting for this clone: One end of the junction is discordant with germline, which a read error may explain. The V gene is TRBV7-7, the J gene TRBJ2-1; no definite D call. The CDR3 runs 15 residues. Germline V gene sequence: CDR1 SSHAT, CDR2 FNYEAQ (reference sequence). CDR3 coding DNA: TGTGCTAGCAGCTTAGCTTCGTCAGCCTACAATGAGCAGTTCTTC. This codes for CASSLASSAYNEQFF.

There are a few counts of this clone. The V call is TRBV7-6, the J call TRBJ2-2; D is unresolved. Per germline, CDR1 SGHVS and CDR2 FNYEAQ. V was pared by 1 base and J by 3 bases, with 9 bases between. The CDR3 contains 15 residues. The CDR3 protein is CASSLDFTYTGELFF. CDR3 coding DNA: TGTGCCAGCAGCTTAGATTTTACTTACACCGGGGAGCTGTTTTTT. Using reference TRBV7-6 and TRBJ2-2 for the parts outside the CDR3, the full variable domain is GAGVSQSPRYKVTKRGQDVALRCDPISGHVSLYWYRQALGQGPEFLTYFNYEAQQDKSGLPNDRFSAERPEGSISTLTIQRTEQRDSAMYRCASSLDFTYTGELFFGEGSRLTVL.

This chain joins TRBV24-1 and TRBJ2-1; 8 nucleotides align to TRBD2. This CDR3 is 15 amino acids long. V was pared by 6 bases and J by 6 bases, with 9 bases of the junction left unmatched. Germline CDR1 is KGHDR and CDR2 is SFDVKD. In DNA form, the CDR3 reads TGTGCCACCAGTTCAGAGCGGGAGTACCGCAATGAGCAGTTCTTC. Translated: CATSSEREYRNEQFF.

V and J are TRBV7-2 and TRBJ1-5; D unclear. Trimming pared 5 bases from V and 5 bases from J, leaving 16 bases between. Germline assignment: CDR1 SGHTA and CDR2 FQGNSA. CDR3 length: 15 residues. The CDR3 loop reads CASSITPERYQPQHF. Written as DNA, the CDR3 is TGTGCCAGCAGCATTACTCCGGAACGGTATCAGCCCCAGCATTTT.

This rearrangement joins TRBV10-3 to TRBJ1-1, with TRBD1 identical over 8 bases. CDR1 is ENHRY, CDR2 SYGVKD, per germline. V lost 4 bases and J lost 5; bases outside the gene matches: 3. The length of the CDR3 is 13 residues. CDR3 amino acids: CAISGTGSTEAFF. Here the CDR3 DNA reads TGTGCCATCAGTGGGACAGGGAGTACTGAAGCTTTCTTT.

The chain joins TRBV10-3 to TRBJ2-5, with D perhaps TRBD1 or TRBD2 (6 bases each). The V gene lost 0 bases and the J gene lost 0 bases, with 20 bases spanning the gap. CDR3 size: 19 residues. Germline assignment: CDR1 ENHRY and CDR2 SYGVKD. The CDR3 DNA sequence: TGTGCCATCAGTGAGTCGATGAACGGGGGCAGGGTGCACCAAGAGACCCAGTACTTC. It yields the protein CAISESMNGGRVHQETQYF.

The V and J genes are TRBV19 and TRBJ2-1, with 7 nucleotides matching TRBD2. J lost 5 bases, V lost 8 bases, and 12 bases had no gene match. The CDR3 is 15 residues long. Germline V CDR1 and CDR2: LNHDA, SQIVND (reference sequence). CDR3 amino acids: CASAIAGLRNNEQFF. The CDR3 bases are TGTGCCAGTGCCATAGCGGGCCTTAGGAACAATGAGCAGTTCTTC.

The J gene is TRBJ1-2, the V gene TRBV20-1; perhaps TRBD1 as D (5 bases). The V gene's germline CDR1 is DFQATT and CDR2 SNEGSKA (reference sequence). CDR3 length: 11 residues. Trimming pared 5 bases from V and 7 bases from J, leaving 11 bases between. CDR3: CSASDRGGYTF. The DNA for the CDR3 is TGCAGTGCTTCCGACAGAGGTGGCTACACCTTC.

Written as DNA, the CDR3 is TGTGCCAGTACGACGGGACAGACCCAAGAGACCCAGTACTTC. This codes for CASTTGQTQETQYF. The chain carries TRBV6-6 and TRBJ2-5; TRBD1 matches 7 bases. The CDR3 is 14 residues long. J lost 1 base, V lost 9 bases, and 8 bases had no gene match. CDR1 and CDR2 (germline): MNHNY, SVGAGI (reference sequence).

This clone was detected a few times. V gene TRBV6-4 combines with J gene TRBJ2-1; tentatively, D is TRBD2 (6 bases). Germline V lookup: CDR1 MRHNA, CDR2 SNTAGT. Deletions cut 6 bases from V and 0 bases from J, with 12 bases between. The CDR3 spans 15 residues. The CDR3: CASSPGESSYNEQFF. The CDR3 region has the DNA TGTGCCAGCAGCCCGGGGGAATCCTCCTACAATGAGCAGTTCTTC.